This record covers a single TCR beta chain. Antigen unknown. In germline, CDR1 is MNHEY, CDR2 SVGAGI. Trimming took 2 bases from V and 6 from J; bases not matched to a gene: 6. This CDR3 contains 15 residues. The sample belongs to a study of naive CD8 T cells in extremely preterm neonates. Study-wide results and caveats: Preterm neonates shared more CDR3 nucleotide sequences (roughly 2.5%) than older groups. Limitations included small sample size and variable preterm productive templates.

Sorted cells: live naive CD8+ T cells, CD45RA+CCR7+, Annexin V-negative. Some clones are missing from TCRdb's copy, which holds only in-frame ones; the method was immunoSEQ multiplex PCR. The table has 5,500 to 6,500 clones, approximately 97% seen once. This TCR was recovered from a human donor in good health. Sequenced input: naive CD8+ T cells from blood. The chain has TRBV6-5 and TRBJ1-5, with 8 bases lining up with TRBD1. The CDR3 DNA reads TGTGCCAGCAGTTACGACAGGGGAGGAGGTCAGCCCCAGCATTTT. Its translation: CASSYDRGGGQPQHF.